This T cell receptor beta chain was recovered during a study of blood T cells in healthy people across ages. Overall study results and limits: Reliance upon unsorted PBMCs precluded definitive naive versus antigen-experienced comparison. Long-lived donors carried more naive CD4+ cells and greater diversity than aged donors.

The CDR3 length is 14 residues. V was shortened by 0 bases and J by 3 bases, with 8 bases between the two germline ends. Germline V gives CDR1 LGHNA, CDR2 YNFKEQ. A second PCR of 7 to 11 cycles used a sample-barcoded 5' primer and a J-beta primer mix. TCRdb independently ran MiXCR on the 5' RACE reads; one entry per CDR3 protein. Of around 800,000 distinct CDR3 sequences detected, 46% appear once; the ten largest clones hold over 15%. Only a few counts were recorded for this clonotype. What it binds is not known. This sequence originates from a man older than 75 in good health. The gene calls are TRBV4-2 and TRBJ1-1, with D possibly matching TRBD1 (5 bases). Sequenced sample: blood. CDR3 residues: CASSQDMGDTEAFF. In nucleotides, the CDR3 is TGTGCCAGCAGCCAAGACATGGGGGACACTGAAGCTTTCTTT.